This entry is about one T cell receptor (beta chain). Its target is unknown. The CDR3 covers 13 residues. Per germline, CDR1 SEHNR and CDR2 FQNEAQ (reference sequence). The data were produced by immunoSEQ multiplex PCR, yet TCRdb's version contains in-frame clones alone and is incomplete. The sample includes about 83,000 clones, roughly 90% of them seen just once. This entry is derived from a study of human versus mouse CDR3 diversity and MHC coevolution. General study results and limits: Clonal inequality was lowest in most of the three human donors.

This clonotype was sampled from a person aged 25 to 75 in good health. The genes are TRBV7-9 and TRBJ2-5; 7 nucleotides line up with TRBD2. TRBJ2-7 explains the end of the DNA better; the J call may be wrong. Sequencing used naive CD4+ T cells from blood. Subset noted: CD45RO-negative CD62L-positive naive CD4 T cells. Here the CDR3 DNA reads TGTGCCAGCAGCCCGGGGGGTGTGGACGAGCAGTACTTC. Encoded protein: CASSPGGVDEQYF.